This entry is about one T cell receptor (beta chain). Its target is not known. This specimen comes from a study of CD8+ T cells in alopecia areata. On the study more broadly: Treated patients swallowed 5 to 10 mg of oral tofacitinib twice daily. The drug, tofacitinib, lasted 6 to 18 months, followed by 6 months off drug.

Trimming left V 0 bases short and J 5 bases short, with 7 bases between. CDR1 is GTSNPN, CDR2 SVGIG, per germline (reference sequence). The CDR3 is 12 residues long. Study outcomes and limitations: Scalp sequencing captures resident alphabeta T cells of normal skin too.

Peripheral blood and lesional scalp punch biopsies came from alopecia areata patients. Reverse transcribed after extraction, RNA yielded cDNA as the sequencing template. Assay used: immunoSEQ multiplex PCR; TCRdb lists only in-frame clones, some missing. The sample includes 7,200 or so clones, 64% of them seen just once. This material consisted of skin, taken at week 0. This rearrangement joins TRBV30 to TRBJ2-5; D unresolved. The sequence was collected from a human donor with alopecia areata. The CDR3 protein is CAWSVRVETQYF. In DNA form, the CDR3 reads TGTGCCTGGAGTGTACGTGTGGAGACCCAGTACTTC.